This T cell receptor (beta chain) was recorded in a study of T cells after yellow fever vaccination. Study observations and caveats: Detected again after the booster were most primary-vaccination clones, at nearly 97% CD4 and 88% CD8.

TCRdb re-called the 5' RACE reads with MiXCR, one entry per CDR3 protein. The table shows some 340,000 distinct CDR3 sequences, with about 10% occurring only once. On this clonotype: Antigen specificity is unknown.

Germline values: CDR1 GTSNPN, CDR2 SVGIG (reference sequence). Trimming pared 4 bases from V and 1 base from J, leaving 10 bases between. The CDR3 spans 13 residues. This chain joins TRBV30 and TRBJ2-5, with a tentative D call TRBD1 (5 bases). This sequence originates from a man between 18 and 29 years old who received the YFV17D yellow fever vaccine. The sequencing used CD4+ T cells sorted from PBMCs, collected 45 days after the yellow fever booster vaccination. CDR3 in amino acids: CAWTRQTQETQYF. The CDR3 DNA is TGTGCCTGGACCAGACAGACCCAAGAGACCCAGTACTTC.